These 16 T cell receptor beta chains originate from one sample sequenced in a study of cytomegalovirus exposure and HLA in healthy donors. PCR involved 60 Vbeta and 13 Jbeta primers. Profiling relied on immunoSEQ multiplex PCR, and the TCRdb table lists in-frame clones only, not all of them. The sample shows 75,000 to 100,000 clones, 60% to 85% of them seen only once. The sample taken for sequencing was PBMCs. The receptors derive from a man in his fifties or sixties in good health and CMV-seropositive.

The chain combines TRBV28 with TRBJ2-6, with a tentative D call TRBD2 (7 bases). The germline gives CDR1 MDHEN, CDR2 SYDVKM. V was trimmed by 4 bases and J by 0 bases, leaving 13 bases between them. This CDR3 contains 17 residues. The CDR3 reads CASSWRGGASGANVLTF. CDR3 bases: TGTGCCAGCAGTTGGAGGGGGGGGGCCTCTGGGGCCAACGTCCTGACTTTC.

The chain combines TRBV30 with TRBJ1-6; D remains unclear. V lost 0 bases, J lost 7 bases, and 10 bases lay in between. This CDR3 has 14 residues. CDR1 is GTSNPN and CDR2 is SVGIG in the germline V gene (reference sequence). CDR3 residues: CAWSVLTRNSPLHF. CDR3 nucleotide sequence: TGTGCCTGGAGTGTACTAACTCGGAATTCACCCCTCCACTTT.

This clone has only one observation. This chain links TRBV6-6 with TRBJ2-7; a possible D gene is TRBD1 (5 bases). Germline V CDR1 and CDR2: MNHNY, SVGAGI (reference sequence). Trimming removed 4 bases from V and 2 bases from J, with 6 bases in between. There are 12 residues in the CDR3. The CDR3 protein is CASSLTAYEQYF. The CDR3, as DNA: TGTGCCAGCAGTTTGACAGCCTACGAGCAGTACTTC.

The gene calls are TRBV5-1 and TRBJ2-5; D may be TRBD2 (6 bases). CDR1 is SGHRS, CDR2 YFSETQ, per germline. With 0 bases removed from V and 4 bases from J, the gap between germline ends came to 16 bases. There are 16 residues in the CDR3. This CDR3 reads CASSLAVAGIGETQYF. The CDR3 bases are TGCGCCAGCAGCTTGGCAGTGGCGGGGATAGGAGAGACCCAGTACTTC.

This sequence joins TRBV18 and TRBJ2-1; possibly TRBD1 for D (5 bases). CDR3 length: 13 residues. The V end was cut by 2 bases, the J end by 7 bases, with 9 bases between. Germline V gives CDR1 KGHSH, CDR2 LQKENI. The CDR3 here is CASSPDRKNEQFF. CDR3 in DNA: TGTGCCAGCTCACCAGACAGAAAGAATGAGCAGTTCTTC.

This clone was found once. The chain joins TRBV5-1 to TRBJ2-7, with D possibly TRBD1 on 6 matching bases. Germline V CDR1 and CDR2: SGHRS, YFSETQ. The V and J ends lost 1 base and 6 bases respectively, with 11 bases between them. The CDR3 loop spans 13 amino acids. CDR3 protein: CASSLRGSREQYF. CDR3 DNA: TGCGCCAGCAGCTTGAGGGGGAGCCGCGAGCAGTACTTC.

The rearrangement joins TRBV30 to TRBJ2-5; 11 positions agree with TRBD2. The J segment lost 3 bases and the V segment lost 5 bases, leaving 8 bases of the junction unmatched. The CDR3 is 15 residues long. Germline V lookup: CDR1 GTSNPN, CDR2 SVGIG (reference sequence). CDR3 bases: TGTGCCTGGGACCATAGCGGGGGGGCGGAAGAGACCCAGTACTTC. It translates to CAWDHSGGAEETQYF.

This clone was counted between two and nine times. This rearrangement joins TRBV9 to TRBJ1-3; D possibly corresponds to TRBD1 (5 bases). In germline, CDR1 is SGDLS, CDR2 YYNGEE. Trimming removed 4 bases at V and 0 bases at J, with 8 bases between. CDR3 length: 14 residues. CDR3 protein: CASSTGLSGNTIYF. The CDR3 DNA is TGTGCCAGCAGCACGGGACTCTCTGGAAACACCATATATTTT.

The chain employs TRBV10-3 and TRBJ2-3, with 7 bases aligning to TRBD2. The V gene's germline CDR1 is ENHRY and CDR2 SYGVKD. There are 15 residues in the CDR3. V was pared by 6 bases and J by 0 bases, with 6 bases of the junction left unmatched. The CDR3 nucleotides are TGTGCCATCAGGTCCCGGGGAGGGAGCACAGATACGCAGTATTTT. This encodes CAIRSRGGSTDTQYF.

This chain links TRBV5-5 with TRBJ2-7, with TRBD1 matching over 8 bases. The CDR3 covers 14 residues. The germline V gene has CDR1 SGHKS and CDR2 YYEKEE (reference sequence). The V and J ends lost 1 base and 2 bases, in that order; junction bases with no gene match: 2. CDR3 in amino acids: CASSLTGGPYEQYF. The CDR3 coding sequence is TGTGCCAGCAGCTTGACAGGGGGACCCTACGAGCAGTACTTC. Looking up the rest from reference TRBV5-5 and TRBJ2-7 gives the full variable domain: DAGVTQSPTHLIKTRGQQVTLRCSPISGHKSVSWYQQVLGQGPQFIFQYYEKEERGRGNFPDRFSARQFPNYSSELNVNALLLGDSALYLCASSLTGGPYEQYFGPGTRLTVT.

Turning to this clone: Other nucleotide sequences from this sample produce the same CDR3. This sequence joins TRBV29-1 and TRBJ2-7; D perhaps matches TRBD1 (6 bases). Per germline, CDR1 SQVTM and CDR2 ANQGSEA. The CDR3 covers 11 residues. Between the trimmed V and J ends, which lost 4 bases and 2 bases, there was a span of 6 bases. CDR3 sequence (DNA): TGCAGCGTTGGACAGGCCTACGAGCAGTACTTC. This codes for CSVGQAYEQYF.

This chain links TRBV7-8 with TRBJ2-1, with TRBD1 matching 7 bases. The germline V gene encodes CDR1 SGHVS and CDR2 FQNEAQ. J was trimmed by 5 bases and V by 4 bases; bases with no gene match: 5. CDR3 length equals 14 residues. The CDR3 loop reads CASSSDRQHNEQFF. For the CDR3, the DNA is TGTGCCAGCAGCTCGGACAGGCAACACAATGAGCAGTTCTTC.

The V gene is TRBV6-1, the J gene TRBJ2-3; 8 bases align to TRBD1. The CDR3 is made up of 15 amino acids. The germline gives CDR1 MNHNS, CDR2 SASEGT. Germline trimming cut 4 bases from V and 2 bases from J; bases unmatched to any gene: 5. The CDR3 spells CASSVGTGDTDTQYF. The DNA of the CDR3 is TGTGCCAGCAGTGTCGGGACAGGAGACACAGATACGCAGTATTTT.

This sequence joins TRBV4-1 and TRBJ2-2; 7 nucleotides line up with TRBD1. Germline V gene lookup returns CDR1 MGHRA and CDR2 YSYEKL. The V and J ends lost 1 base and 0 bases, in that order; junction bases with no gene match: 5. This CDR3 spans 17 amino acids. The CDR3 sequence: CASSQAPQGANTGELFF. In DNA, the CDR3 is TGCGCCAGCAGCCAAGCCCCCCAGGGGGCGAACACCGGGGAGCTGTTTTTT.

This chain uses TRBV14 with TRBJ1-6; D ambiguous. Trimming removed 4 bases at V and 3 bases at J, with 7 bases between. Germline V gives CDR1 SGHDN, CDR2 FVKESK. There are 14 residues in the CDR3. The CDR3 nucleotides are TGTGCCAGCAGCCTCCAGGACTATAATTCACCCCTCCACTTT. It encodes CASSLQDYNSPLHF.

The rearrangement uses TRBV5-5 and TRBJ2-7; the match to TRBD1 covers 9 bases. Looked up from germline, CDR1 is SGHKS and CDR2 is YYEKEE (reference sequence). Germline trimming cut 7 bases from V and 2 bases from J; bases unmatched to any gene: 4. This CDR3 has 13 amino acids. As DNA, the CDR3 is TGTGCCAGCGGGGACAGGGCCCCCTACGAGCAGTACTTC. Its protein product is CASGDRAPYEQYF.